These T cell receptor beta chains were read from a single sample in a study of shared clonotypes between healthy human individuals. TCRdb's table, derived via immunoSEQ multiplex PCR, lists solely in-frame clones and lacks some. The sample records approximately 330,000 clones, more than 60% being singletons. Sequencing was done on a sample of memory CD4+ T cells sorted from blood. The receptors were gathered from a man aged 30 to 39 in good health. CDR3s include the opening cysteine and the closing phenylalanine or tryptophan. D genes are given only for firm matches. The size of a clone is reported for some rows only, either as once, few or many, or as a class for expanded clones.

j_call	clone_size	cdr3_length	d_call	v_call	cdr3_aa	cdr3_nt
TRBJ2-1	few	15	NA	TRBV19	CASSIQEVGYNEQFF	TGTGCCAGTAGTATCCAAGAAGTGGGATACAATGAGCAGTTCTTC
TRBJ2-3	NA	14	NA	TRBV7-6	CASSLYKESDTQYF	TGTGCCAGCAGCTTATACAAAGAGTCAGATACGCAGTATTTT
TRBJ1-2	once	12	NA	TRBV28	CASSLGGYGYTF	TGTGCCAGCAGTCTAGGCGGTTATGGCTACACCTTC
TRBJ1-5	NA	15	NA	TRBV6-6	CASSSGRLGGQPQHF	TGTGCCAGCAGTTCGGGCCGCCTCGGGGGCCAGCCCCAGCATTTT
TRBJ1-5	few	14	NA	TRBV9	CASSEQGENQPQHF	TGTGCCAGCAGCGAGCAGGGCGAGAATCAGCCCCAGCATTTT
TRBJ2-7	NA	16	NA	TRBV9	CASSSTRDNKPYEQYF	TGTGCCAGCAGCTCCACCAGGGACAACAAGCCCTACGAGCAGTACTTC
TRBJ2-3	NA	14	TRBD2	TRBV10-3	CAISESSGTDTQYF	TGTGCCATCAGTGAGTCTAGCGGGACAGATACGCAGTATTTT
TRBJ1-5	NA	13	NA	TRBV15	CATTLGPAQPQHF	TGTGCCACCACTCTTGGACCAGCACAGCCCCAGCATTTT
TRBJ2-7	NA	14	TRBD1	TRBV29-1	CSVARDRGFHEQYF	TGCAGCGTTGCCCGGGACAGGGGGTTCCACGAGCAGTACTTC
TRBJ2-1	NA	16	TRBD2	TRBV4-2	CASSPLRASGSGEQFF	TGTGCCAGCAGCCCCTTGCGGGCTAGCGGGAGTGGTGAGCAGTTCTTC
TRBJ2-5	NA	16	TRBD2	TRBV28	CASSSRASGKRETQYF	TGTGCCAGCAGTTCCCGGGCTAGCGGGAAGAGAGAGACCCAGTACTTC
TRBJ2-7	many	14	NA	TRBV30	CAWCKTHRVGEQYF	TGTGCCTGGTGTAAAACTCACAGGGTCGGCGAGCAGTACTTC
TRBJ1-5	NA	15	NA	TRBV5-5	CASSLLGSTGASQHF	TGTGCCAGCAGCTTACTGGGGTCTACGGGGGCGTCCCAGCATTTT
TRBJ2-6	NA	17	TRBD1	TRBV5-4	CASSGGDRGPGANVLTF	TGTGCCAGCAGCGGAGGGGACAGGGGGCCTGGGGCCAACGTCCTGACTTTC
TRBJ1-1	NA	12	NA	TRBV29-1	CSVCNRETEAFF	TGCAGCGTTTGCAACAGGGAAACTGAAGCTTTCTTT
TRBJ2-7	NA	15	TRBD2	TRBV9	CASSAGSGRSGEQYF	TGTGCCAGCAGCGCAGGAAGCGGGAGGAGTGGCGAGCAGTACTTC
TRBJ1-4	NA	15	TRBD1	TRBV28	CASSLAGGGDEKLFF	TGTGCCAGCAGTTTAGCAGGGGGCGGAGATGAAAAACTGTTTTTT
TRBJ2-2	NA	17	TRBD2	TRBV4-1	CASSQRLAGGSTGELFF	TGCGCCAGCAGCCAACGACTAGCGGGAGGATCAACCGGGGAGCTGTTTTTT
TRBJ2-7	few	17	NA	TRBV2	CASTKGFGPGTTYEQYF	NA
TRBJ1-2	few	15	TRBD1	TRBV5-1	CASSPNQGQSYGYTF	TGCGCCAGCAGCCCAAACCAGGGACAGAGCTATGGCTACACCTTC
TRBJ2-7	few	14	NA	TRBV6-1	CASSTYRDSYEQYF	TGTGCCAGCAGTACCTACAGGGACTCCTACGAGCAGTACTTC
TRBJ2-6	NA	14	NA	TRBV6-1	CASSKISGANVLTF	TGTGCCAGCAGTAAGATCTCTGGGGCCAACGTCCTGACTTTC
TRBJ2-7	NA	15	NA	TRBV25-1	CASSNHQEGSYEQYF	TGTGCCAGCAGTAACCATCAGGAAGGGTCCTACGAGCAGTACTTC
TRBJ2-7	NA	16	NA	TRBV5-6	CASSFKGVRGVYEQYF	TGTGCCAGCAGTTTTAAAGGGGTAAGGGGCGTCTACGAGCAGTACTTC
TRBJ2-1	NA	16	TRBD2	TRBV4-2	CASSQVGTSGDNEQFF	TGTGCCAGCAGCCAAGTTGGGACTAGCGGTGACAATGAGCAGTTCTTC
TRBJ2-1	NA	15	NA	TRBV25-1	CASSERLLTYNEQFF	TGTGCCAGCAGTGAGAGACTACTGACCTACAATGAACAGTTCTTC
TRBJ2-7	NA	15	NA	TRBV28	CASSLIQGIAYEQYF	TGTGCCAGCAGTTTGATACAGGGAATTGCCTACGAGCAGTACTTC
TRBJ2-5	NA	17	NA	TRBV5-1	CASSLAGRGARQETQYF	TGCGCCAGCAGCTTGGCCGGTAGGGGGGCGCGGCAAGAGACCCAGTACTTC
TRBJ2-5	NA	17	TRBD2	TRBV7-8	CASSLGGGLAGVGTQYF	TGTGCCAGCAGCTTAGGGGGGGGACTAGCGGGAGTTGGGACCCAGTACTTC
TRBJ2-3	few	16	TRBD1	TRBV27	CASRATAGGRVDTQYF	TGTGCCAGCAGGGCTACCGCAGGGGGCCGGGTAGATACGCAGTATTTT
TRBJ1-5	NA	15	NA	TRBV18	CASSPTDRTHQPQHF	TGTGCCAGCTCACCGACCGACAGGACTCATCAGCCCCAGCATTTT
TRBJ2-3	NA	15	NA	TRBV7-8	CASSPGRRSTDTQYF	TGTGCCAGCAGCCCGGGACGACGGAGTACAGATACGCAGTATTTT
TRBJ1-1	NA	13	NA	TRBV7-2	CASSTGTNTEAFF	TGTGCCAGCAGCACGGGAACGAACACTGAAGCTTTCTTT
TRBJ2-7	NA	14	NA	TRBV5-1	CASSLLGISYEQYF	TGCGCCAGCAGCTTGTTGGGCATCTCCTACGAGCAGTACTTC
TRBJ2-3	NA	14	TRBD2	TRBV29-1	CSAIGGREMYTQYF	TGCAGCGCGATCGGCGGGCGGGAGATGTATACGCAGTATTTT
TRBJ1-5	NA	15	TRBD1	TRBV19	CASSAELDRPRPQHF	TGTGCCAGTAGTGCCGAATTGGACAGGCCCCGGCCCCAGCATTTT
TRBJ2-3	NA	15	NA	TRBV11-3	CASSSQGSSTDTQYF	TGTGCCAGCAGCTCACAGGGTTCGAGCACAGATACGCAGTATTTT
TRBJ1-1	NA	16	NA	TRBV6-5	CASSYSIPGGSAEAFF	TGTGCCAGCAGTTACTCGATCCCTGGGGGTTCGGCTGAAGCTTTCTTT
TRBJ1-2	NA	12	TRBD1	TRBV28	CATQTGVYGYTF	TGTGCCACCCAGACAGGGGTCTATGGCTACACCTTC
TRBJ2-1	NA	16	NA	TRBV5-1	CASSFGLEWGYNEQFF	TGCGCCAGCAGTTTTGGCTTAGAGTGGGGATACAATGAGCAGTTCTTC
TRBJ2-3	once	13	NA	TRBV10-1	CASSVGRTDTQYF	TGCGCCAGCAGTGTAGGGAGGACAGATACGCAGTATTTT